These 12 T cell receptor beta chains share one sample of origin, sequenced in a study of CD8 T cells in ankylosing spondylitis. For these receptors, no antigen is known. Overall study results and limits: Made up of eight or nine highly homologous variants, a TCR beta motif appeared characteristic of ankylosing spondylitis blood.

TCRdb analysed the 5' RACE reads with MiXCR anew, one entry per CDR3 protein. The profile shows about 130,000 distinct CDR3 sequences, under 20% of them singletons. The specimen sequenced was blood, either unsorted or a sorted T cell fraction (not recorded which). Receptors originate from a male donor with ankylosing spondylitis.

This clonotype turned up a few times. This CDR3 reads CASSLGGDKYEQYF. CDR3 DNA: TGCGCCAGCAGCCTGGGGGGGGACAAATACGAGCAGTACTTC. The chain links TRBV4-1 to TRBJ2-7, with a tentative D call TRBD2 (7 bases). Trimming took 4 bases from V and 4 from J, leaving 14 bases between them. This CDR3 has 14 residues. Germline V lookup: CDR1 MGHRA, CDR2 YSYEKL.

J is TRBJ2-1 and V is TRBV5-1; 7 nucleotides line up with TRBD1. The CDR3 spans 15 residues. Trimming cost V 0 bases and J 4 bases; bases outside gene matches: 4. Germline CDR1 is SGHRS and CDR2 is YFSETQ. The CDR3 loop reads CASSLVGQAYNEQFF. The CDR3 DNA reads as TGCGCCAGCAGCTTGGTTGGACAGGCGTACAATGAGCAGTTCTTC.

This clonotype appeared a few times. This chain connects TRBV7-9 to TRBJ1-1, with no clear D. The CDR3 is 14 residues long. CDR1 SEHNR and CDR2 FQNEAQ come from the germline V gene (reference sequence). With 1 base removed from V and 1 base from J, the gap between germline ends came to 7 bases. The CDR3 region has the DNA TGTGCCAGCAGCTTAGTCCCAGGGAACACTGAAGCTTTCTTT. Residues: CASSLVPGNTEAFF.

This clonotype has at least ten counts. The rearrangement uses TRBV9 and TRBJ2-7; perhaps D is TRBD1 or TRBD2 (5 bases each). Germline lookup yields CDR1 SGDLS and CDR2 YYNGEE. V was shortened by 4 bases and J by 2 bases, with 10 bases between the two germline ends. The CDR3 has 13 residues. The CDR3 is CASSPGTTYEQYF. The CDR3 DNA reads TGTGCCAGCAGCCCCGGGACGACCTACGAGCAGTACTTC.

A few counts support this clonotype. The CDR3 here is CASSPVGLVDTQYF. The CDR3 DNA sequence: TGTGCCAGCAGCCCCGTTGGCCTCGTAGATACGCAGTATTTT. The chain combines TRBV7-9 with TRBJ2-3; D gene uncertain. V lost 5 bases to trimming and J lost 5 bases, with 14 bases between them. The germline V gene encodes CDR1 SEHNR and CDR2 FQNEAQ (reference sequence). CDR3 length equals 14 residues. The whole variable domain, remainder taken from reference TRBV7-9 and TRBJ2-3, is DTGVSQNPRHKITKRGQNVTFRCDPISEHNRLYWYRQTLGQGPEFLTYFQNEAQLEKSRLLSDRFSAERPKGSFSTLEIQRTEQGDSAMYLCASSPVGLVDTQYFGPGTRLTVL.

The rearrangement links TRBV25-1 to TRBJ1-1; D is perhaps TRBD1 (6 bases). The V end lost 2 bases, the J end lost 7 bases, and 14 bases lay between the germline ends. Germline-derived CDR1 and CDR2 are MGHDK and SYGVNS. The CDR3 contains 14 residues. CDR3 loop: CASSERGGGLEAFF. CDR3 coding DNA: TGTGCCAGCAGTGAACGGGGTGGGGGGCTTGAAGCTTTCTTT. The complete variable domain, with remaining parts taken from reference TRBV25-1 and TRBJ1-1, reads EADIYQTPRYLVIGTGKKITLECSQTMGHDKMYWYQQDPGMELHLIHYSYGVNSTEKGDLSSESTVSRIRTEHFPLTLESARPSHTSQYLCASSERGGGLEAFFGQGTRLTVV.

The V gene is TRBV6-5, the J gene TRBJ2-7; D may correspond to TRBD1 or TRBD2 (5 bases each). Germline lookup yields CDR1 MNHEY and CDR2 SVGAGI. V was shortened by 2 bases and J by 2 bases, with 13 bases between the two germline ends. The CDR3 is 15 residues long. The CDR3 region is CASSYRDENPYEQYF. CDR3 DNA: TGTGCCAGCAGTTACAGGGACGAAAATCCCTACGAGCAGTACTTC.

CDR3 loop: CASSPTVNQPQHF. CDR3 coding DNA: TGTGCCAGCAGTCCGACCGTAAATCAGCCCCAGCATTTT. V and J are TRBV6-1 and TRBJ1-5; no definite D call. The CDR3 length is 13 residues. CDR1 and CDR2 (germline): MNHNS, SASEGT. V gave up 5 bases and J gave up 4 bases, with 9 bases separating them.

The rearrangement joins TRBV20-1 to TRBJ1-5, with D perhaps TRBD1 (5 bases). CDR3 length: 14 residues. The V gene lost 3 bases and the J gene lost 4 bases, with 13 bases spanning the gap. Germline V gives CDR1 DFQATT, CDR2 SNEGSKA (reference sequence). The CDR3 DNA reads TGCAGTGCTAGCGGGGGAGGACCAAATCAGCCCCAGCATTTT. It yields the protein CSASGGGPNQPQHF.

This chain links TRBV13 with TRBJ1-5; a possible D gene is TRBD1 (6 bases). Trimming shortened V by 4 bases and J by 5 bases, and 12 bases separated the two germline ends. The CDR3 is made up of 14 amino acids. Germline V CDR1 and CDR2: PRHDT, FYEKMQ (reference sequence). The CDR3: CASSWGQGHQPQHF. DNA of the CDR3: TGTGCCAGCAGCTGGGGGCAGGGGCATCAGCCCCAGCATTTT.

This clonotype was seen a handful of times. The chain joins TRBV7-8 to TRBJ2-1; 9 bases match TRBD2. The CDR3 sequence is 16 residues long. The V gene end was trimmed by 5 bases and the J gene end by 4 bases; junction bases not matched to a gene: 9. Germline loops: CDR1 SGHVS, CDR2 FQNEAQ. As DNA, the CDR3 is TGTGCCAGCAGCGGCGAGCCGGGACTAGCTTACAATGAGCAGTTCTTC. This sequence encodes CASSGEPGLAYNEQFF.

This chain joins TRBV7-2 and TRBJ2-7; D remains ambiguous. V gave up 3 bases and J gave up 6 bases, with 12 bases separating them. The CDR3 sequence is 13 residues long. Germline CDR1 and CDR2: SGHTA and FQGNSA. The CDR3 spells CASSLDSWAEQYF. The DNA of the CDR3 is TGTGCCAGCAGCTTGGATTCATGGGCCGAGCAGTACTTC.